Listed here is a single T cell receptor (beta chain). Its antigen is not yet known. The record has no base qualities; no much larger clone is one base away. The time point label corresponds to: baseline before first vaccination. Vaccinee samples were obtained from the UK trials COV001 and COV002, which included a single-blind randomized controlled phase 2/3 trial of AZD1222 (ChAdOx1 nCoV-19) in healthy adults. For TCRbeta chain sequencing, PBMC samples from trial participants were taken at day 0 and at day 28 after the second dose. Counted from cysteine to phenylalanine, this CDR3 has 16 amino acids. Kept here is only the CDR3 DNA, which spans 48 bases and is read in frame from base 1. At the junction V is shortened by 1 base and J by 2 bases; bases outside the gene matches: 5. CDR1 SGHTA and CDR2 FQGNSA are derived from the germline V gene. This entry comes from a study of T cell responses to AZD1222 COVID-19 vaccine (dated by TCRdb to the early 2020s). Study-level background: AZD1222 recipients given second doses at about 4 weeks or at about 12 weeks were pooled, since spike-specific TCR depth and breadth were not found to differ between the two schedules. Trial participants were enrolled into age subgroups of 18-55, 56-69 and 70-plus years, which contained around 140, 26 and 57 TCR-sequenced participants, respectively. TCR sequencing covered more than 230 trial participants: approximately 200 given two doses of AZD1222 and approximately 26 given two doses of MenACWY control vaccine.

Paper-wide results and their limitations: The 56-69-year group was small, and its depth increase did not reach significance, likely because of low power. Participants were mostly white British, with more females than males. The authors suggested clonal diversity may have been underestimated. Epitopes outside the regions mutated in the B.1.351 and B.1.1.7 variants were reportedly recognized by nearly half of the unique spike-specific TCRs. No day 14 peak-response samples were available, so repertoires were characterized only after the peak T cell response. Only six AZD1222 recipients were SARS-CoV-2 seropositive at baseline, limiting conclusions about previously exposed vaccinees. A significant rise in spike-specific TCR breadth and depth was observed after two AZD1222 doses relative to day 0 and relative to MenACWY recipients. The vaccine-associated CD4 TCRs covered the entire spike protein, and the dominant responses fell in regions 160-218 and 743-854.

The CDR3 regions of human TCRbeta chains were analyzed by immunosequencing. The authors processed their data as follows. TCRs in the repertoires were matched against a reference library of SARS-CoV-2-specific TCRs that had been generated with the MIRA antigen-specificity platform. Breadth was defined as the fraction of unique TCRs that were SARS-CoV-2-associated, and depth was defined as the fraction of total T cells that were SARS-CoV-2-associated. Using the MIRA data, each spike-specific TCR was mapped to the spike region that the TCR reacts to and placed in a CD4 or CD8 class. Log10-transformed breadth and depth values were compared by one-way ANOVA with Sidak's multiple comparisons tests. TCRdb's version of the immuneACCESS table is confined to in-frame rearrangements and falls short of the full clone set. An unresolved V gene accounts for under half of the shortfall where checked; the remainder is of unknown origin. V, J and clone size reflect that table, while D and trimming were determined from the DNA. This sample has some 160,000 clones in its table, and more than 90% of those were observed once. The ten largest clones capture around 1.7% of the sample.

The sample here was peripheral blood, taken on day 0 of AZD1222 vaccination. The sequence links TRBV7-2 to TRBJ2-7, and TRBD2 aligns with 10 junction nucleotides. The clonotype was recovered from an adult in good health. The sequenced DNA: TGTGCCAGCAGCTTAGACCTAGCGGGGGTCGCCTACGAGCAGTACTTC. Its protein product is CASSLDLAGVAYEQYF.